The rows below give T cell receptor beta chains drawn from one sample of a study of blood T cell repertoires in COVID-19. Using immunoSEQ multiplex PCR, the repertoire was profiled, and TCRdb retains in-frame clones only, with some absent. The data contain 250,000 or so clones, about 90% of them seen just once; the ten biggest clones take up under 4.5%. What was sequenced was PBMCs or T cells enriched from blood (not recorded which). These receptors were taken from a woman in her 30s who had been exposed to COVID-19. The CDR3 runs from the conserved cysteine through the conserved F or W. Each record gives: V gene, D gene, clone size, J gene, CDR3 protein, CDR3 DNA. A D gene is named only where the DNA matches it firmly. Clone size is not always given. Where it is, it says once, few, many or a class for expanded clones.

V gene: TRBV4-2
D gene: TRBD2
clone size: -
J gene: TRBJ2-1
CDR3 protein: CASSQEGTSTNEQFF
CDR3 DNA: TGTGCCAGCAGCCAAGAGGGGACTAGTACAAATGAGCAGTTCTTC

V gene: TRBV28
D gene: TRBD1
clone size: -
J gene: TRBJ1-1
CDR3 protein: CASSVNRGSEAFF
CDR3 DNA: TGTGCCAGCAGTGTAAACAGGGGGTCGGAAGCTTTCTTT

V gene: TRBV30
D gene: TRBD1
clone size: -
J gene: TRBJ1-2
CDR3 protein: CAWSTRQGWGYTF
CDR3 DNA: TGTGCCTGGAGTACCCGACAGGGATGGGGCTACACCTTC

V gene: TRBV30
D gene: -
clone size: -
J gene: TRBJ1-1
CDR3 protein: CAWSVQRGSTEAFF
CDR3 DNA: TGTGCCTGGAGTGTACAAAGGGGGAGCACTGAAGCTTTCTTT

V gene: TRBV2
D gene: TRBD1
clone size: -
J gene: TRBJ1-2
CDR3 protein: CASSGDRVSDGLTF
CDR3 DNA: TGTGCCAGCAGTGGGGACAGGGTGAGTGATGGTCTCACCTTC

V gene: TRBV21-1
D gene: -
clone size: -
J gene: TRBJ1-6
CDR3 protein: CASSNTTGTVYSPLHF
CDR3 DNA: TGTGCCAGCAGCAACACGACCGGGACAGTATATTCACCCCTCCACTTT

V gene: TRBV5-1
D gene: TRBD1
clone size: few
J gene: TRBJ2-7
CDR3 protein: CASSLRPGTAYSYEQYF
CDR3 DNA: TGCGCCAGCAGCCTTCGCCCCGGGACAGCGTATAGCTACGAGCAGTACTTC

V gene: TRBV28
D gene: TRBD1
clone size: -
J gene: TRBJ1-2
CDR3 protein: CARWDRANYGYTF
CDR3 DNA: TGTGCCAGATGGGACAGGGCTAACTATGGCTACACCTTC

V gene: TRBV7-9
D gene: TRBD1
clone size: -
J gene: TRBJ1-1
CDR3 protein: CASSSLGTGGRDTEAFF
CDR3 DNA: TGTGCCAGCAGCTCCCTCGGGACAGGGGGCCGTGACACTGAAGCTTTCTTT

V gene: TRBV27
D gene: -
clone size: -
J gene: TRBJ2-1
CDR3 protein: CASSPLGRYNEQFF
CDR3 DNA: TGTGCCAGCAGTCCCCTGGGCCGTTACAATGAGCAGTTCTTC

V gene: TRBV19
D gene: TRBD1
clone size: -
J gene: TRBJ2-1
CDR3 protein: CASSSGTGVVSYNEQFF
CDR3 DNA: TGTGCCAGTAGTAGTGGCACAGGGGTAGTCTCCTACAATGAGCAGTTCTTC

V gene: TRBV5-1
D gene: -
clone size: -
J gene: TRBJ1-1
CDR3 protein: CASSSAGEMNTEAFF
CDR3 DNA: TGCGCCAGCAGCTCGGCCGGGGAGATGAACACTGAAGCTTTCTTT

V gene: TRBV3-1/TRBV3-2
D gene: -
clone size: -
J gene: TRBJ2-7
CDR3 protein: CASSHTEDNEQYF
CDR3 DNA: TGTGCCAGCAGCCACACAGAGGACAACGAGCAGTACTTC

V gene: TRBV15
D gene: -
clone size: -
J gene: TRBJ1-4
CDR3 protein: CATSRDRDNEKLFF
CDR3 DNA: TGTGCCACCAGCAGAGATAGAGATAATGAAAAACTGTTTTTT

V gene: TRBV5-1
D gene: TRBD1
clone size: -
J gene: TRBJ1-3
CDR3 protein: CASSTGTGYSGNTIYF
CDR3 DNA: TGCGCCAGCAGCACCGGGACAGGGTACTCTGGAAACACCATATATTTT

V gene: TRBV19
D gene: -
clone size: -
J gene: TRBJ2-1
CDR3 protein: CASSRQAPLDEQFF
CDR3 DNA: TGTGCCAGTAGTCGTCAGGCGCCGTTGGATGAGCAGTTCTTC

V gene: TRBV29-1
D gene: TRBD1
clone size: once
J gene: TRBJ1-1
CDR3 protein: CSGFPGQMNTEAFF
CDR3 DNA: TGCAGCGGATTCCCGGGACAGATGAACACTGAAGCTTTCTTT

V gene: TRBV2
D gene: TRBD2
clone size: -
J gene: TRBJ2-3
CDR3 protein: CASRKTSLSTDTQYF
CDR3 DNA: TGTGCCAGCAGGAAGACTAGCTTGTCGACAGATACGCAGTATTTT

V gene: TRBV7-9
D gene: TRBD2
clone size: -
J gene: TRBJ2-7
CDR3 protein: CASSLEPGLGYEQYF
CDR3 DNA: TGTGCCAGCAGCTTAGAACCGGGACTAGGGTACGAGCAGTACTTC

V gene: TRBV7-9
D gene: -
clone size: -
J gene: TRBJ2-5
CDR3 protein: CASSLGRLEETQYF
CDR3 DNA: TGTGCCAGCAGCTTAGGCAGGTTAGAAGAGACCCAGTACTTC

V gene: TRBV30
D gene: -
clone size: few
J gene: TRBJ1-1
CDR3 protein: CAYSSPGDSTEAFF
CDR3 DNA: TGTGCCTACAGCTCGCCAGGGGATAGCACTGAAGCTTTCTTT

V gene: TRBV19
D gene: -
clone size: -
J gene: TRBJ2-2
CDR3 protein: CASSGEVYTGELFF
CDR3 DNA: TGTGCCAGTAGTGGAGAAGTGTACACCGGGGAGCTGTTTTTT

V gene: TRBV7-2
D gene: TRBD1
clone size: -
J gene: TRBJ1-2
CDR3 protein: CASSLPTGGGYTF
CDR3 DNA: TGTGCCAGCAGCCTCCCGACAGGGGGCGGCTACACCTTC

V gene: TRBV11-2
D gene: TRBD1
clone size: -
J gene: TRBJ2-7
CDR3 protein: CASSFGRQGRWEQYF
CDR3 DNA: TGTGCCAGCAGCTTTGGTCGACAGGGCAGGTGGGAGCAGTACTTC

V gene: TRBV7-8
D gene: TRBD1
clone size: once
J gene: TRBJ1-2
CDR3 protein: CASSYNRDRASYGYTF
CDR3 DNA: TGTGCCAGCAGCTACAACCGGGACAGGGCCTCCTATGGCTACACCTTC

V gene: TRBV4-1
D gene: -
clone size: -
J gene: TRBJ1-1
CDR3 protein: CASSQDQRVKSWAFF
CDR3 DNA: TGCGCCAGCAGCCAAGATCAGAGGGTTAAATCGTGGGCTTTCTTT

V gene: TRBV28
D gene: TRBD2
clone size: -
J gene: TRBJ2-7
CDR3 protein: CASSLGGRAGEQYF
CDR3 DNA: TGTGCCAGCAGTTTAGGCGGGAGGGCCGGAGAGCAGTACTTC

V gene: TRBV4-2
D gene: -
clone size: -
J gene: TRBJ2-1
CDR3 protein: CASSQVGGREQFF
CDR3 DNA: TGTGCCAGCAGCCAAGTGGGGGGACGGGAGCAGTTCTTC

V gene: TRBV3-1/TRBV3-2
D gene: -
clone size: -
J gene: TRBJ2-3
CDR3 protein: CASSPDSRASTDTQYF
CDR3 DNA: TGTGCCAGCAGCCCAGATTCGCGGGCCAGCACAGATACGCAGTATTTT

V gene: TRBV7-9
D gene: -
clone size: -
J gene: TRBJ2-2
CDR3 protein: CASSRTNANTGELFF
CDR3 DNA: TGTGCCAGCAGCCGGACAAACGCGAACACCGGGGAGCTGTTTTTT

V gene: TRBV20-1
D gene: -
clone size: -
J gene: TRBJ2-1
CDR3 protein: CSAIQGYEQFF
CDR3 DNA: TGCAGTGCTATACAGGGTTATGAGCAGTTCTTC